This T cell receptor (beta chain) emerged from a study of response to subunit inactivated influenza vaccine. A single record per CDR3 protein comes from TCRdb applying MiXCR to the RT-PCR reads. The table has about 650,000 distinct CDR3 sequences, 15% to 18% seen once. The CDR3 is made up of 20 amino acids. The germline gives CDR1 SGHTA, CDR2 FQGNSA. V shed 0 bases, J shed 2 bases, and the junction held 14 bases outside the gene matches. This chain joins TRBV7-2 and TRBJ2-5, with 11 bases lining up with TRBD2. The input for sequencing was PBMCs from blood, taken roughly 13 days after vaccination. The receptor was derived from a man aged 45-65 years who received an inactivated influenza vaccine. CDR3 protein: CASSLALGTSGMIGQETQYF. Written as DNA, the CDR3 is TGTGCCAGCAGCTTAGCTTTGGGGACTAGCGGAATGATAGGACAAGAGACCCAGTACTTC.